This entry describes one TCR beta chain. This entry belongs to a study of blood T cell repertoires in COVID-19. The wider study: PBMCs, B-cell-depleted T cells, or T cells were the source of the cDNA or gDNA that made up the material.

Germline V CDR1 and CDR2: SEHNR, FQNEAQ (reference sequence). V was clipped by 5 bases and J by 6 bases, with 8 bases between them. The CDR3 is 13 amino acids. Generated by immunoSEQ multiplex PCR, the TCRdb table keeps only in-frame clones and is missing some. The sample contains hundreds of thousands of clones, 80% to 90% of which appear only once. This chain uses TRBV7-9 with TRBJ1-6, with D hard to call. The sample consisted of PBMCs or T cells enriched from blood (not recorded which). The TCR originated in a woman aged 45-65 years with acute COVID-19. The CDR3 region is CASSAQINSPLHF. Here the CDR3 DNA reads TGTGCCAGCAGCGCGCAAATTAATTCACCCCTCCACTTT.